The sample holds a few counts of the clone carrying this TCR beta chain. Its antigen is still unknown. The data were obtained in a study of identical twins. Template switching added a universal primer binding site, and final cDNA carried unique molecular identifiers. TCRdb reanalysed the 5' RACE reads using MiXCR and keeps one entry per CDR3 protein. In the table there are approximately 500,000 distinct CDR3 sequences, over 12% of which are singletons. Findings and limits, study-wide: Findings came from cross-sectional statistics, without long-term follow-up of donors.

The sample was also linked to a second study, of yellow fever vaccine responses in identical twins.

Sequencing input: CD4+ T cells sorted from blood. This TCR was sampled from a woman aged 18-29 years in good health.

CDR3 protein: CASSLSPLSYNEQFF. CDR3 in DNA: TGTGCCAGCAGCTTAAGTCCCCTCTCCTACAATGAGCAGTTCTTC. This rearrangement joins TRBV7-8 to TRBJ2-1; D is undetermined. From germline, CDR1 is SGHVS and CDR2 FQNEAQ. This CDR3 has 15 residues. V was clipped by 2 bases and J by 0 bases, with 8 bases between them.